These T cell receptor beta chains were read from a single sample in a study of CD8+ T cells in alopecia areata. TCRdb's table, derived via immunoSEQ multiplex PCR, lists solely in-frame clones and lacks some. Among about 170,000 clones listed, about 54% were seen once. This specimen consisted of CD4+ T cells sorted from blood, obtained between weeks 55 and 65, from a patient treated with tofacitinib. The receptor set was obtained from a human donor with alopecia areata. Each CDR3 is given with its conserved first and last residue. The order of the fields is J gene, clone size, D gene, V gene, CDR3 protein, CDR3 DNA. D genes are given only for firm matches. Size values are once, few and many counts, or a class for expanded clones, and some rows have none.

>TRBJ2-1|once|-|TRBV2
CASSEKELVQFF
TGTGCCAGCAGTGAGAAGGAATTAGTGCAGTTCTTC
>TRBJ2-1|few|TRBD2|TRBV6-4
CASSASGGPYNEQFF
TGTGCCAGCAGTGCCAGCGGGGGGCCCTACAATGAGCAGTTCTTC
>TRBJ1-4|-|TRBD1|TRBV28
CASRVRSQGWNEKLFF
TGTGCCAGCAGGGTTCGTTCACAGGGGTGGAATGAAAAACTGTTTTTT
>TRBJ2-5|-|-|TRBV18
CASSPRRETQYF
TGTGCCAGCTCACCCCGGAGGGAGACCCAGTACTTC
>TRBJ1-2|few|-|TRBV30
CAWRGAGNYGYTF
TGTGCCTGGAGAGGTGCAGGAAACTATGGCTACACCTTC
>TRBJ1-5|few|TRBD1|TRBV7-2
CASSLEGSSGGQPQHF
TGTGCCAGCAGCTTAGAGGGCTCCTCAGGGGGCCAGCCCCAGCATTTT
>TRBJ1-6|once|-|TRBV6-5
CASSYLGRNNSPLHF
TGTGCCAGCAGTTACTTGGGACGGAATAATTCACCCCTCCACTTT
>TRBJ2-7|-|-|TRBV28
CASSRPLGYFYEQYF
TGTGCCAGCAGCCGGCCACTCGGATACTTCTACGAGCAGTACTTC
>TRBJ2-7|-|-|TRBV29-1
CSVRALLGGVEQYF
TGCAGCGTCCGGGCTTTACTAGGAGGGGTCGAGCAGTACTTC
>TRBJ2-5|-|TRBD2|TRBV6-5
CASRRGGAETQYF
TGTGCCAGCAGACGGGGGGGCGCGGAGACCCAGTACTTC
>TRBJ1-2|-|-|TRBV25-1
CASSEPKKGYTF
TGTGCCAGCAGTGAACCCAAGAAAGGCTACACCTTC
>TRBJ1-2|-|TRBD1|TRBV29-1
CSVGTGGGNYGYTF
TGCAGCGTTGGGACAGGGGGCGGTAACTATGGCTACACCTTC
>TRBJ2-7|-|TRBD1|TRBV19
CASSIAGTGHLSYEQYF
TGTGCCAGTAGTATTGCCGGGACAGGCCACCTCTCCTACGAGCAGTACTTC
>TRBJ2-5|-|-|TRBV9
CASSSEPVKGETQYF
TGTGCCAGCAGTTCCGAACCAGTTAAAGGGGAGACCCAGTACTTC
>TRBJ1-6|-|-|TRBV30
CAWSVQGDSPLHF
TGTGCCTGGAGTGTACAGGGAGATTCACCCCTCCACTTT
>TRBJ2-7|-|TRBD2|TRBV5-1
CASSLSSSGVDEQYF
TGCGCCAGCAGCTTGAGTTCTAGCGGGGTCGACGAGCAGTACTTC
>TRBJ1-5|-|-|TRBV4-1
CASSQDGWRLPQHF
TGCGCCAGCAGCCAAGATGGATGGCGGTTGCCCCAGCATTTT
>TRBJ1-2|-|-|TRBV6-5
CASSFGQNYGYTF
TGTGCCAGCAGCTTCGGACAGAACTATGGCTACACCTTC
>TRBJ1-2|-|TRBD1|TRBV15
CATSRSPDRGGYTF
TGTGCCACCAGCAGGAGCCCAGACAGGGGAGGCTACACCTTC
>TRBJ1-2|-|TRBD1|TRBV25-1
CASSDKQGVDVYGYTF
TGTGCCAGCAGTGATAAACAGGGGGTCGATGTCTATGGCTACACCTTC
>TRBJ1-2|-|-|TRBV15
CATSRDNLGTAYYGYTF
TGTGCCACCAGCAGAGATAACCTCGGGACGGCGTACTATGGCTACACCTTC
>TRBJ2-7|-|TRBD2|TRBV11-2
CASSRTSGGRDPYEQYF
TGTGCCAGCAGCCGGACTAGCGGGGGTCGCGACCCCTACGAGCAGTACTTC
>TRBJ1-5|-|-|TRBV6-5
CASSYRVRQPQHF
TGTGCCAGCAGTTACAGGGTCCGTCAGCCCCAGCATTTT
>TRBJ2-7|-|TRBD1|TRBV6-5
CASSGDRDMSYEQYF
TGTGCCAGCAGTGGGGACAGGGACATGTCCTACGAGCAGTACTTC
>TRBJ1-4|-|-|TRBV29-1
CSVLGRSKRGNEKLFF
TGCAGCGTTCTAGGACGGTCTAAGAGGGGTAATGAAAAACTGTTTTTT
>TRBJ1-2|-|-|TRBV20-1
CSARDRVGYTF
TGCAGTGCTAGAGACAGGGTTGGCTACACCTTC
>TRBJ1-5|-|-|TRBV2
CASRERTGNQPQHF
TGTGCCAGCAGGGAGAGGACAGGCAATCAGCCCCAGCATTTT
>TRBJ1-3|once|TRBD1|TRBV30
CAWVTGGLSGNTIYF
TGTGCCTGGGTGACAGGGGGCCTCTCTGGAAACACCATATATTTT
>TRBJ1-2|-|TRBD1|TRBV27
CASSFARLSGQGVNYGYTF
TGTGCCAGCAGTTTCGCCCGCCTATCGGGACAGGGGGTAAACTATGGCTACACCTTC
>TRBJ2-2|few|-|TRBV30
CAWSSGTGELFF
TGTGCCTGGAGTAGCGGCACCGGGGAGCTGTTTTTT
>TRBJ2-6|-|-|TRBV7-7
CAVMVDSGANVLTF
TGTGCCGTAATGGTGGACTCTGGGGCCAACGTCCTGACTTTC
>TRBJ1-1|-|-|TRBV30
CAWSAWGGLNTEAFF
TGTGCCTGGAGTGCTTGGGGCGGTTTGAACACTGAAGCTTTCTTT
>TRBJ2-7|-|TRBD2|TRBV15
CATSRVERGEEQYF
TGTGCCACCAGCAGAGTTGAACGGGGGGAAGAGCAGTACTTC
>TRBJ2-7|-|TRBD1|TRBV4-1
CASSQPGQGAGQYF
TGCGCCAGCAGCCAACCGGGACAGGGGGCCGGGCAGTACTTC
>TRBJ2-3|few|TRBD2|TRBV29-1
CSVETTSGGAEKAQYF
TGCAGCGTCGAAACGACTAGCGGGGGGGCCGAAAAAGCGCAGTATTTT
>TRBJ1-1|-|-|TRBV5-1
CASSLLAGAHTEAFF
TGCGCCAGCAGCTTGCTTGCGGGGGCCCACACTGAAGCTTTCTTT
>TRBJ2-5|-|-|TRBV10-3
CAISDSLTETQYF
TGTGCCATCAGTGACAGTTTAACGGAGACCCAGTACTTC
>TRBJ1-1|-|-|TRBV5-1
CASSAQGLANTEAFF
TGCGCCAGCAGCGCCCAGGGGTTGGCGAACACTGAAGCTTTCTTT
>TRBJ1-2|once|-|TRBV29-1
CSVAGANYGYTF
TGCAGCGTTGCAGGAGCTAACTATGGCTACACCTTC
>TRBJ1-1|few|-|TRBV30
CAWSVQVNTEAFF
TGTGCCTGGAGTGTACAGGTGAACACTGAAGCTTTCTTT
>TRBJ1-2|-|-|TRBV19
CASTLGRHGYTF
TGTGCCAGTACCCTAGGACGGCATGGCTACACCTTC
>TRBJ1-2|-|-|TRBV7-9
CASSLDLRWGNYGYTF
TGTGCCAGCAGCTTAGACCTCCGCTGGGGGAACTATGGCTACACCTTC
>TRBJ1-2|-|-|TRBV7-8
CASSLLSQNPNYGYTF
TGTGCCAGCAGCCTTTTGTCCCAGAATCCCAACTATGGCTACACCTTC
>TRBJ2-5|few|-|TRBV10-2
CASSGQETQYF
TGCGCCAGCAGTGGGCAAGAGACCCAGTACTTC
>TRBJ1-2|once|-|TRBV30
CAWSSSPYGYTF
TGTGCCTGGAGCTCCTCTCCCTATGGCTACACCTTC
>TRBJ2-2|few|-|TRBV5-1
CASSTAGVNTGELFF
TGCGCCAGCAGCACTGCCGGGGTGAACACCGGGGAGCTGTTTTTT
>TRBJ1-2|-|-|TRBV5-1
CASSAARQAGYTF
TGCGCCAGCAGCGCAGCCCGACAAGCCGGCTACACCTTC
>TRBJ2-1|-|-|TRBV7-2
CASSPGGLLRNEQFF
TGTGCCAGCAGCCCCGGGGGGCTCCTGAGGAATGAGCAGTTCTTC
>TRBJ1-5|few|-|TRBV7-2
CASSGTIGGNQPQHF
TGTGCCAGCAGCGGAACGATAGGTGGCAATCAGCCCCAGCATTTT
>TRBJ1-6|-|TRBD1|TRBV4-2
CASSQIGQGDNSPLHF
TGTGCCAGCAGCCAAATCGGACAGGGAGATAATTCACCCCTCCACTTT
>TRBJ2-3|few|-|TRBV20-1
CSASVDTQYF
TGCAGTGCTAGTGTCGATACGCAGTATTTT
>TRBJ2-3|-|TRBD2|TRBV27
CASGGRGTDTQYF
TGTGCCAGCGGCGGGAGAGGCACAGATACGCAGTATTTT
>TRBJ1-1|once|TRBD1|TRBV30
CAWSSSQGTTEAFF
TGTGCCTGGAGCTCCTCACAGGGGACCACTGAAGCTTTCTTT
>TRBJ2-1|-|-|TRBV11-2
CASSLDMGYNEQFF
TGTGCCAGCAGCTTAGACATGGGATACAATGAGCAGTTCTTC